The entry below describes one T cell receptor (beta chain). The data stem from a study of blood T cell repertoires in COVID-19. Study details: Acute-phase and convalescent COVID-19 samples originated in the United States, Italy and Spain. Sample material is recorded as cDNA or gDNA derived from T cells, B-cell-depleted T cells, or PBMCs.

Original analysis: Amplification of reference gene primers provided the estimated nucleated cell counts. Sequenced by immunoSEQ multiplex PCR; TCRdb stores in-frame clones only, minus some. V and J calls and clone size come straight from that table; D and trimming were deduced from the DNA. The profile covers over 100,000 clones, with about 91% appearing a single time and under 13% taken by the ten largest. Sequenced input: peripheral blood. The sequence derives from a man in his fifties or sixties with acute or convalescent COVID-19.

The CDR3 DNA reads as TGCGCCAGCAGCTTGGCTGGTATACAGTCGATTGAGAAAGCTTTCTTT. It codes for CASSLAGIQSIEKAFF. The V call is TRBV5-1, the J call TRBJ1-1; D not resolved. Per germline, CDR1 SGHRS and CDR2 YFSETQ. The germline V and J ends were trimmed by 0 bases and 9 bases, with 21 bases remaining between them. CDR3 length: 16 amino acids.